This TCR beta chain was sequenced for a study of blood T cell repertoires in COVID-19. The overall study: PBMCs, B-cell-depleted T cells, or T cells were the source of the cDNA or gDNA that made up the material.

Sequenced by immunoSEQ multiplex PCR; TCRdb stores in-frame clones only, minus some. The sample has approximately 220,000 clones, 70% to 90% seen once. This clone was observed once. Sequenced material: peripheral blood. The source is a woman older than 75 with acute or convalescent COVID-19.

The CDR3 coding sequence is TGTGCCAGTACCCTTGGAGGGGCCGCGGGCAATCAGCCCCAGCATTTT. Its translation is CASTLGGAAGNQPQHF. This sequence joins TRBV19 and TRBJ1-5; a possible D gene is TRBD1 (5 bases). Germline V gives CDR1 LNHDA, CDR2 SQIVND (reference sequence). The CDR3 contains 16 residues. Trimming cost V 7 bases and J 2 bases, with 18 bases left between them.